The table lists the clone carrying this T cell receptor beta chain with a few counts. Original methodology: Reference gene primer amplification in the assay estimated nucleated cell counts. Method: immunoSEQ multiplex PCR; TCRdb's copy keeps in-frame clones and lacks some. The D gene and trimming were derived from the DNA, and the V and J assignments and clone size from that table. The table includes under 200,000 clones, 86% detected once. Trimming removed 6 bases from V and 0 bases from J; junction bases left unmatched: 7. Per the germline V gene, CDR1 is KGHSH and CDR2 is LQKENI. The CDR3 extends over 16 amino acids. The data belong to a study of blood T cell repertoires in COVID-19. Study in general: Acute and convalescent COVID-19 samples came from the United States, Italy and Spain. Sample material is recorded as cDNA or gDNA derived from T cells, B-cell-depleted T cells, or PBMCs.

Sequenced sample: peripheral blood. This sequence joins TRBV18 and TRBJ1-5, with 8 bases aligning to TRBD1. This TCR came from a woman over 75 in a cohort sampled during active or convalescent COVID-19. For the CDR3, the DNA is TGTGCCAGCTCCGATACAGGGGGTATTAGCAATCAGCCCCAGCATTTT. Encoded protein: CASSDTGGISNQPQHF.